The rows below give T cell receptor beta chains drawn from one sample of a study of blood T cell repertoires in COVID-19. Sequencing used immunoSEQ multiplex PCR; TCRdb keeps in-frame clones, though not all of them. This table has about 75,000 clones, over 80% appearing once. The sample comprised peripheral blood. These receptor sequences come from a woman between 50 and 59 years old with acute or convalescent COVID-19. The CDR3 runs from the conserved cysteine through the conserved F or W. The D gene is left open where the match is weak. A clone size is listed for some rows: how often the clone was seen (once, few, many), or a class if it is expanded.

CDR3 | DNA | D | J | length | V | size
CASSAQGSLYPYEQYF | TGTGCCAGCAGCGCCCAAGGGAGTCTATATCCCTACGAGCAGTACTTC | . | TRBJ2-7 | 16 | TRBV9 | once
CASTPSGGLREAFF | TGCGCCAGCACCCCTTCAGGGGGGCTGAGGGAAGCTTTCTTT | TRBD1 | TRBJ1-1 | 14 | TRBV4-1 | once
CASSIGLAGGEGETQYF | TGTGCCAGTAGTATAGGACTAGCGGGGGGCGAGGGAGAGACCCAGTACTTC | TRBD2 | TRBJ2-5 | 17 | TRBV19 | .
CAWREGLTGELFF | TGTGCCTGGAGGGAGGGCCTAACCGGGGAGCTGTTTTTT | . | TRBJ2-2 | 13 | TRBV30 | .
CASSETWTNPYNEQFF | TGTGCCAGCAGTGAGACGTGGACTAATCCCTACAATGAGCAGTTCTTC | . | TRBJ2-1 | 16 | TRBV6-1 | .
CSVVGLVAGTLYGYTF | TGCAGCGTTGTTGGGCTGGTTGCGGGGACCCTATATGGCTACACCTTC | . | TRBJ1-2 | 16 | TRBV29-1 | .
CASSLPSGGRDEQFF | TGTGCCAGCAGCCTTCCTAGCGGGGGTAGAGATGAGCAGTTCTTC | TRBD2 | TRBJ2-1 | 15 | TRBV13 | .
CASTPGHIIGTEAFF | TGTGCCAGCACCCCGGGACACATTATCGGCACTGAAGCTTTCTTT | . | TRBJ1-1 | 15 | TRBV27 | .
CSVRSSTGGGNQPQHF | TGCAGCGTTCGATCTTCGACAGGGGGCGGCAATCAGCCCCAGCATTTT | TRBD1 | TRBJ1-5 | 16 | TRBV29-1 | .
CASSIGQSTSPLHF | TGTGCCAGTAGCATTGGACAGTCAACTTCACCCCTCCACTTT | . | TRBJ1-6 | 14 | TRBV19 | .
CASPGPGFGTQYF | TGTGCCTCCCCCGGGCCAGGGTTTGGGACCCAGTACTTC | . | TRBJ2-5 | 13 | TRBV30 | .
CASSQEKFQGDNQPQHF | TGTGCCAGCAGCCAAGAGAAATTTCAGGGGGATAATCAGCCCCAGCATTTT | TRBD1 | TRBJ1-5 | 17 | TRBV14 | .
CASRYGATNEKLFF | TGTGCCAGCAGATATGGGGCCACTAATGAAAAACTGTTTTTT | . | TRBJ1-4 | 14 | TRBV27 | once
CASSRDSSGGYTF | TGTGCCAGCAGCCGGGACAGCAGCGGCGGCTACACCTTC | TRBD1 | TRBJ1-2 | 13 | TRBV6-5 | once
CASSLVSSPTGGSDTQYF | TGTGCCAGCAGCTTAGTATCCTCACCCACAGGGGGCTCAGATACGCAGTATTTT | TRBD1 | TRBJ2-3 | 18 | TRBV7-8 | .
CASSQDPTGGSYEQYF | TGCGCCAGCAGCCAAGACCCGACAGGGGGCTCCTACGAGCAGTACTTC | TRBD1 | TRBJ2-7 | 16 | TRBV4-3 | .
CASSTTRSFTDTQYF | TGTGCCAGCTCTACGACTCGATCCTTCACAGATACGCAGTATTTT | . | TRBJ2-3 | 15 | TRBV6-5 | .
CASSLGFWTSGYEQYF | TGTGCCAGCAGCTTAGGCTTCTGGACTAGTGGCTACGAGCAGTACTTC | TRBD2 | TRBJ2-7 | 16 | TRBV13 | .
CASSIRVPANYGYTF | TGTGCCAGTAGTATCAGGGTACCCGCTAACTATGGCTACACCTTC | . | TRBJ1-2 | 15 | TRBV19 | .
CASSPKTGLGNQPQHF | TGTGCCAGCAGTCCAAAGACAGGGTTAGGCAATCAGCCCCAGCATTTT | TRBD1 | TRBJ1-5 | 16 | TRBV27 | .
CATSDSPPGSGGVDTQYF | TGTGCCACCAGTGATTCCCCTCCGGGTAGCGGGGGGGTGGATACGCAGTATTTT | TRBD2 | TRBJ2-3 | 18 | TRBV24-1 | .
CASSLPVSGEAFF | TGTGCCAGCAGTTTGCCGGTTTCGGGTGAAGCTTTCTTT | . | TRBJ1-1 | 13 | TRBV28 | .
CAISDGIYEQYF | TGTGCCATCAGTGACGGGATATACGAGCAGTACTTC | . | TRBJ2-7 | 12 | TRBV10-3 | .
CASGGARETQYF | TGTGCCAGCGGGGGGGCCCGGGAGACCCAGTACTTC | . | TRBJ2-5 | 12 | TRBV3-1/TRBV3-2 | .
CASSSTGGMNTEAFF | TGCGCCAGCAGCTCCACAGGGGGCATGAACACTGAAGCTTTCTTT | TRBD1 | TRBJ1-1 | 15 | TRBV5-1 | .
CASSPGGGAYEQFF | TGTGCCAGCAGCCCGGGCGGGGGGGCCTATGAGCAGTTCTTC | TRBD2 | TRBJ2-1 | 14 | TRBV3-1/TRBV3-2 | .
CASSLTPQAHYEQYF | TGTGCCAGCAGCTTGACCCCCCAGGCCCACTACGAGCAGTACTTC | . | TRBJ2-7 | 15 | TRBV27 | .
CASRTERYGYTF | TGTGCCAGCAGGACGGAGCGTTATGGCTACACCTTC | . | TRBJ1-2 | 12 | TRBV5-4 | once
CASSAGLDTDTQYF | TGTGCCAGCAGCGCGGGACTGGACACAGATACGCAGTATTTT | . | TRBJ2-3 | 14 | TRBV9 | .
CASSPDWTGNTEAFF | TGCGCCAGCAGCCCGGACTGGACGGGGAACACTGAAGCTTTCTTT | . | TRBJ1-1 | 15 | TRBV5-1 | .
CASRLWGGDGGTEAFF | TGTGCCAGCAGACTTTGGGGAGGGGATGGTGGCACTGAAGCTTTCTTT | . | TRBJ1-1 | 16 | TRBV5-6 | .
CASSIGRNTEAFF | TGTGCCAGTAGTATAGGCAGGAACACTGAAGCTTTCTTT | . | TRBJ1-1 | 13 | TRBV19 | .
CASSDWTSGRIDTQCF | TGTGCCAGCAGTGACTGGACTAGCGGGAGGATAGATACGCAGTGTTTT | TRBD2 | TRBJ2-3 | 16 | TRBV6-1 | .
CASSHLAGDADTQYF | TGCGCCAGCAGTCACCTAGCGGGGGATGCAGATACGCAGTATTTT | TRBD2 | TRBJ2-3 | 15 | TRBV23-1 | .
CASSPNAGSGEQYF | TGTGCCAGCTCACCTAATGCGGGGTCAGGGGAGCAGTACTTC | . | TRBJ2-7 | 14 | TRBV18 | .
CASSESTGGGRGYTF | TGCGCCAGCAGCGAGTCTACAGGGGGCGGACGAGGCTACACCTTC | TRBD1 | TRBJ1-2 | 15 | TRBV5-1 | .
CASSREVNSPLHF | TGTGCCAGCAGTCGGGAGGTCAATTCACCCCTCCACTTT | . | TRBJ1-6 | 13 | TRBV2 | .
CASSLRKGARTEAFF | TGTGCCAGCAGTCTACGGAAGGGGGCGCGGACTGAAGCTTTCTTT | TRBD1 | TRBJ1-1 | 15 | TRBV25-1 | .
CAWSVGFGGTDTQYF | TGTGCCTGGAGTGTAGGGTTCGGGGGCACAGATACGCAGTATTTT | . | TRBJ2-3 | 15 | TRBV30 | .
CASSATGVLTGELFF | TGTGCCAGCTCCGCGACAGGGGTGTTAACCGGGGAGCTGTTTTTT | TRBD1 | TRBJ2-2 | 15 | TRBV6-5 | .
CASSSSGGARTGELFF | TGTGCCAGCAGCAGTAGCGGGGGGGCGCGGACCGGGGAGCTGTTTTTT | TRBD2 | TRBJ2-2 | 16 | TRBV7-9 | .
CASSLVTSGSHNEQFF | TGTGCCAGCAGTTTGGTGACTAGCGGGTCCCACAATGAGCAGTTCTTC | TRBD2 | TRBJ2-1 | 16 | TRBV28 | .
CASTPGGAYEQYF | TGCGCCAGCACCCCCGGAGGCGCCTACGAGCAGTACTTC | . | TRBJ2-7 | 13 | TRBV5-1 | few
CASRGGQPQHF | TGTGCCAGCAGGGGGGGTCAGCCCCAGCATTTT | . | TRBJ1-5 | 11 | TRBV25-1 | .
CASSSSGGGSYTF | TGTGCCAGCAGCTCAAGTGGGGGGGGTAGCTACACCTTC | . | TRBJ1-2 | 13 | TRBV7-2 | .
CASRRRQGTEAFF | TGTGCCAGCAGACGAAGACAGGGGACTGAAGCTTTCTTT | TRBD1 | TRBJ1-1 | 13 | TRBV6-5 | .
CASTRARPNYGYTF | TGTGCCAGCACTCGCGCCCGTCCTAACTATGGCTACACCTTC | . | TRBJ1-2 | 14 | TRBV28 | .
CASSFSGQGEGYTF | TGCGCCAGCAGCTTTTCAGGACAGGGGGAAGGCTACACCTTC | TRBD1 | TRBJ1-2 | 14 | TRBV5-1 | .
CASSFLAGTDTQYF | TGTGCCAGCAGTTTCTTGGCGGGGACAGATACGCAGTATTTT | . | TRBJ2-3 | 14 | TRBV27 | .
CATSRGTSGYNEQFF | TGTGCCACCAGCAGAGGGACTAGCGGTTACAATGAGCAGTTCTTC | TRBD2 | TRBJ2-1 | 15 | TRBV15 | once
CASSDLAGGKTDTQYF | TGTGCCAGCAGTGACCTAGCGGGGGGGAAGACAGATACGCAGTATTTT | TRBD2 | TRBJ2-3 | 16 | TRBV6-4 | .
CASSHYRLANYGYTF | TGTGCCAGCAGCCATTACAGGTTAGCTAACTATGGCTACACCTTC | . | TRBJ1-2 | 15 | TRBV7-2 | .